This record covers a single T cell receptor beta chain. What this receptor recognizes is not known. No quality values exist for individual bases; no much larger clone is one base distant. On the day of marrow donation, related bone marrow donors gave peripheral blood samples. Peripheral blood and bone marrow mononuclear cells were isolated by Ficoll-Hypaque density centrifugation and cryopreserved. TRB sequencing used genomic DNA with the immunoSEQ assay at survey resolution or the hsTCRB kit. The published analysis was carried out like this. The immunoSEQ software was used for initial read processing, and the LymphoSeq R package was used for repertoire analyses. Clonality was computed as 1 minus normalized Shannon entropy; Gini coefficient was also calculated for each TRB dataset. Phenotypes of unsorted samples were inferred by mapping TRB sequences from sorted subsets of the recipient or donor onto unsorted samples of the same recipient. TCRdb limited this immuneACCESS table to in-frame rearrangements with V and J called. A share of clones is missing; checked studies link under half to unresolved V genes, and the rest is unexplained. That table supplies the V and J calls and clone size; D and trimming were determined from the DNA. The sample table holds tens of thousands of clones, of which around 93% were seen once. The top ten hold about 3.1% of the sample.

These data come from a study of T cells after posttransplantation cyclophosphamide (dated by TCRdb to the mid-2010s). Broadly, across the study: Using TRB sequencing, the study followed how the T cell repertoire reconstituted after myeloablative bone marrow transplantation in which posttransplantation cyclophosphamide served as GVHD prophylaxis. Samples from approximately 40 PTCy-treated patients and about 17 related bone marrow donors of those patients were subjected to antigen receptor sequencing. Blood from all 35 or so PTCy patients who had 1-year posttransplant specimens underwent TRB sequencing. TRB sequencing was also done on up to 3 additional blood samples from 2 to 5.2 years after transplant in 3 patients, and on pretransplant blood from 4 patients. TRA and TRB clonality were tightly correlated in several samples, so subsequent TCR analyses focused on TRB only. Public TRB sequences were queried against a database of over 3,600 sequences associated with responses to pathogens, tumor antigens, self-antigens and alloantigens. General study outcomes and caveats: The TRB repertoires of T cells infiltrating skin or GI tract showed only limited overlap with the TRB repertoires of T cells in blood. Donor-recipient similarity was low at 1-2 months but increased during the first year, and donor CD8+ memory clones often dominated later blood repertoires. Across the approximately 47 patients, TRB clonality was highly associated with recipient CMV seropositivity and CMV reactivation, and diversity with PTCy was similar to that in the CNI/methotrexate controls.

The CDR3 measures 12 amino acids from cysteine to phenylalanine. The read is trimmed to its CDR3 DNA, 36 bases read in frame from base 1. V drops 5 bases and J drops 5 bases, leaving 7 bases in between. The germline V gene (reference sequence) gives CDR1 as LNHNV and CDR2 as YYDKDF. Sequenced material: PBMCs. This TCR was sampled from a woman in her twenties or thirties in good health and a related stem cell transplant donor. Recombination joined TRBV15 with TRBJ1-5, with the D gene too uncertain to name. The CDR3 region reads CATSPTDQPQHF. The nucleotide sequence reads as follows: TGTGCCACCAGCCCCACCGATCAGCCCCAGCATTTT.